This T cell receptor beta chain came from a study of blood T cell repertoires in COVID-19. V lost 4 bases, J lost 3 bases, and 6 bases stayed unmatched. Germline-derived CDR1 and CDR2 are MNHEY and SMNVEV (reference sequence). The CDR3 has 15 amino acids. The repertoire was sequenced with immunoSEQ multiplex PCR; TCRdb's copy has only in-frame clones and lacks some. The sample lists over 300,000 clones; about 89% were seen once. Sequenced sample: peripheral blood. The sequence came from a man between 35 and 55 years old with acute or convalescent COVID-19. The chain combines TRBV27 with TRBJ2-7; 10 bases align to TRBD2. In DNA form, the CDR3 reads TGTGCCAGCAGTTCCCCAGGGACTAGCGACTACGAGCAGTACTTC. Amino acid sequence: CASSSPGTSDYEQYF.